These 3 T cell receptor beta chains originate from one sample sequenced in a study of blood T cell repertoires in COVID-19. Sequenced by immunoSEQ multiplex PCR; TCRdb stores in-frame clones only, minus some. The sample has over 300,000 clones, around 90% seen once. The sequenced material came from peripheral blood. All receptors come from a man aged 35-49 years with acute or convalescent COVID-19.

The chain uses TRBV29-1 and TRBJ1-2; D uncertain. Trimming removed 4 bases from V and 0 bases from J, with 15 bases in between. Germline values: CDR1 SQVTM, CDR2 ANQGSEA. CDR3 size: 15 residues. The CDR3 coding sequence is TGCAGCGTTGGAGAGGTGGCGGAAGCTAACTATGGCTACACCTTC. Protein: CSVGEVAEANYGYTF.

The chain uses TRBV7-6 and TRBJ2-7; the D is unclear. This CDR3 region has 15 residues. The V gene's germline CDR1 is SGHVS and CDR2 FNYEAQ. V shed 1 base and J shed 1 base, with 11 bases lying between them. The CDR3 coding sequence is TGTGCCAGCAGCTTAGAACCCACAGCTTCCTACGAGCAGTACTTC. Amino acids: CASSLEPTASYEQYF.

The chain joins TRBV19 to TRBJ1-1; a weak D match, TRBD1 (6 bases). The CDR3 extends over 14 amino acids. Looked up from germline, CDR1 is LNHDA and CDR2 is SQIVND (reference sequence). V dropped 3 bases and J dropped 0 bases, with 8 bases sitting between them. The CDR3 is CASSMGAMNTEAFF. The CDR3 bases are TGTGCCAGTAGTATGGGGGCCATGAACACTGAAGCTTTCTTT.